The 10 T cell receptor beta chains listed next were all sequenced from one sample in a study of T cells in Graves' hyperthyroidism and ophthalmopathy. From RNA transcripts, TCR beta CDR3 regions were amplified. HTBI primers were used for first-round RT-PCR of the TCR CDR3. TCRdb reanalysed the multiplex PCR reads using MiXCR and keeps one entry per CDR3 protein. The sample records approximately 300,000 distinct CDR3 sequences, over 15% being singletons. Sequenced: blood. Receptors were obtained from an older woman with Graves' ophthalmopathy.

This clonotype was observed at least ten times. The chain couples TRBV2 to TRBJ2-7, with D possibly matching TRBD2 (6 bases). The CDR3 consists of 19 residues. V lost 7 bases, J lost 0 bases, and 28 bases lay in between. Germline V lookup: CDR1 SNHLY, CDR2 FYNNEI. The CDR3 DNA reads TGTGCCAGCACCGGAAGCTTAGGACTAACATTTGCCAGCTCCTACGAGCAGTACTTC. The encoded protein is CASTGSLGLTFASSYEQYF.

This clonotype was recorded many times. CDR3 DNA sequence: TGTGCCAGCAGTTACTCGAAGAGAGGCGAAGCTTTCTTT. Translation gives CASSYSKRGEAFF. The rearrangement links TRBV6-6 to TRBJ1-1; D not certain. This CDR3 comprises 13 residues. V was trimmed by 0 bases and J by 8 bases, leaving 10 bases between them. Germline V gene lookup returns CDR1 MNHNY and CDR2 SVGAGI (reference sequence).

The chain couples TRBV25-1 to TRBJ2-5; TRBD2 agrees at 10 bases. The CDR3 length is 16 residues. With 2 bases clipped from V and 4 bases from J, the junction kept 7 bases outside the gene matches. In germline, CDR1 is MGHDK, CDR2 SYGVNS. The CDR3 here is CASSEGRSGRGETQYF. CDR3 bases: TGTGCCAGCAGTGAAGGTCGCAGCGGGAGGGGAGAGACCCAGTACTTC.

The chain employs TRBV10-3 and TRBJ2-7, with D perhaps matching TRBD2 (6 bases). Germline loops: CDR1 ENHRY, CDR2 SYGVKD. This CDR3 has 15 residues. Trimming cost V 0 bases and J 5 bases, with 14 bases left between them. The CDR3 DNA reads TGTGCCATCAGTGAGTCTGACGGGAGTCCCCACGAGCAGTACTTC. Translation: CAISESDGSPHEQYF.

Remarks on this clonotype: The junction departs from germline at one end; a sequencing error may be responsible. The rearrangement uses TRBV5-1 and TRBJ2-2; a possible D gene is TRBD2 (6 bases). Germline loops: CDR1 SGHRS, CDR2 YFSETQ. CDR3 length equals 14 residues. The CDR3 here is CAGSFSGDTGELFF. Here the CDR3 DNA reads TGCGCCGGCAGCTTTTCGGGAGACACCGGGGAGCTGTTTTTT. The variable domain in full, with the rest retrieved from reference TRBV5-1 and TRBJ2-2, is KAGVTQTPRYLIKTRGQQVTLSCSPISGHRSVSWYQQTPGQGLQFLFEYFSETQRNKGNFPGRFSGRQFSNSRSEMNVSTLELGDSALYLCAGSFSGDTGELFFGEGSRLTVL.

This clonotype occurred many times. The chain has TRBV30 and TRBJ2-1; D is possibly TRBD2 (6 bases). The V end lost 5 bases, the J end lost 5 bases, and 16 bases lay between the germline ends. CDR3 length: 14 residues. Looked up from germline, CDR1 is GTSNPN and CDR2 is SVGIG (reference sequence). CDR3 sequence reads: CAWEPGLSDNEQFF. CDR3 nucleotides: TGTGCCTGGGAACCGGGACTTTCCGACAATGAGCAGTTCTTC.

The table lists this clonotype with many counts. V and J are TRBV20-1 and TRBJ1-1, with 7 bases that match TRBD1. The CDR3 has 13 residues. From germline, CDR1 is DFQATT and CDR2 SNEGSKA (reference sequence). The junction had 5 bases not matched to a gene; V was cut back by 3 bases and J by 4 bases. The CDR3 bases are TGCAGTGCTAGGACAGGGATTGGCACTGAAGCTTTCTTT. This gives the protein CSARTGIGTEAFF.

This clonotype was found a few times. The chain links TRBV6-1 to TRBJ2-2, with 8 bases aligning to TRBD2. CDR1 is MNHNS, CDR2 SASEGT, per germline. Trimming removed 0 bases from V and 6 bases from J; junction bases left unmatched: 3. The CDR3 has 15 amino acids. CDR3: CASSEAAGDAGELFF. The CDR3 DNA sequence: TGTGCCAGCAGTGAAGCAGCGGGGGATGCCGGGGAGCTGTTTTTT.

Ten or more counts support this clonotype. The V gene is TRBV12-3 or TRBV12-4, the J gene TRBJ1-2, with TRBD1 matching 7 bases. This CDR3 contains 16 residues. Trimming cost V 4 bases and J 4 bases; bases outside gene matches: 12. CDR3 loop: CASSSRWDSLVYGYTF. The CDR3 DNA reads TGTGCCAGCAGTTCGAGATGGGACAGCCTGGTCTATGGCTACACCTTC.

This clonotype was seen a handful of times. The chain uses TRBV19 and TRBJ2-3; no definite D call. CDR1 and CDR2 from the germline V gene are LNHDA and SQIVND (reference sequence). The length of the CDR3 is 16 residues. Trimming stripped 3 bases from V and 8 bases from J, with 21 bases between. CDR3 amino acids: CASSIFPFGAPATQYF. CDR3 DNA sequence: TGTGCCAGTAGTATCTTCCCGTTTGGCGCGCCTGCTACGCAGTATTTT.